Below, 14 T cell receptor beta chains from the same sample are listed, as sequenced in a study of blood T cell repertoires in COVID-19. The data were produced by immunoSEQ multiplex PCR, yet TCRdb's version contains in-frame clones alone and is incomplete. This sample has some 260,000 clones; roughly 80% occur once, and the top ten carry around 4.1%. What was sequenced was PBMCs or T cells enriched from blood (not recorded which). These receptors were collected from a man aged 25-45 years with acute COVID-19.

The gene calls are TRBV20-1 and TRBJ1-1, with no clear D. The CDR3 is 10 residues long. Germline values: CDR1 DFQATT, CDR2 SNEGSKA (reference sequence). Here the CDR3 DNA reads TGCAGCATACAGAACACTGAAGCTTTCTTT. This encodes CSIQNTEAFF.

V and J are TRBV18 and TRBJ1-2; 8 positions agree with TRBD1. Germline CDR1 and CDR2: KGHSH and LQKENI. Trimming removed 6 bases from V and 7 bases from J; junction bases left unmatched: 7. The CDR3 contains 13 residues. The CDR3 spells CASSSDRGRGYTF. CDR3 DNA sequence: TGTGCCAGCTCCTCAGACAGGGGCCGTGGCTACACCTTC.

This chain uses TRBV11-2 with TRBJ2-5; no clear D gene. V gave up 5 bases and J gave up 4 bases, with 17 bases separating them. CDR1 is SGHAT, CDR2 FQNNGV, per germline. The CDR3 has 15 residues. The CDR3 coding sequence is TGTGCCAGCAGCAAATTTCCTGACATTCGAGAGACCCAGTACTTC. Amino acids: CASSKFPDIRETQYF.

The chain carries TRBV20-1 and TRBJ2-3, with 9 bases lining up with TRBD2. This CDR3 region has 15 residues. The V gene end was trimmed by 3 bases and the J gene end by 2 bases; junction bases not matched to a gene: 6. The germline gives CDR1 DFQATT, CDR2 SNEGSKA (reference sequence). For the CDR3, the DNA is TGCAGTGCTAGTCTGTCTAGCGGGGACACAGATACGCAGTATTTT. This translates into CSASLSSGDTDTQYF.

The chain couples TRBV2 to TRBJ2-2, with D tentatively TRBD2 (7 bases). CDR1 is SNHLY, CDR2 FYNNEI, per germline. V lost 10 bases, J lost 5 bases, and 17 bases lay in between. The CDR3 spans 14 residues. CDR3: CATRDGGRTGELFF. The CDR3 DNA reads TGTGCCACGAGGGACGGGGGGCGGACCGGGGAGCTGTTTTTT.

This clone was seen only a few times. The CDR3 loop reads CASSSGSGGFYNEQFF. CDR3 DNA sequence: TGTGCCAGCAGCTCTGGGAGCGGGGGCTTCTACAATGAGCAGTTCTTC. The chain carries TRBV7-9 and TRBJ2-1; 8 bases are a match to TRBD2. The CDR3 runs 16 residues. The V segment lost 4 bases and the J segment 3 bases; nucleotides outside the gene matches: 8. Germline CDR1 and CDR2: SEHNR and FQNEAQ (reference sequence). Drawing the rest from reference TRBV7-9 and TRBJ2-1, the complete variable domain is DTGVSQNPRHKITKRGQNVTFRCDPISEHNRLYWYRQTLGQGPEFLTYFQNEAQLEKSRLLSDRFSAERPKGSFSTLEIQRTEQGDSAMYLCASSSGSGGFYNEQFFGPGTRLTVL.

The genes are TRBV2 and TRBJ1-1; D is unclear. The CDR3 runs to 13 residues. Germline V CDR1 and CDR2: SNHLY, FYNNEI. V lost 3 bases, J lost 1 base, and 6 bases lay in between. The CDR3 spells CASSDTPNTEAFF. CDR3 DNA: TGTGCCAGCAGTGACACACCGAACACTGAAGCTTTCTTT.

This chain joins TRBV6-5 and TRBJ1-1; tentatively, D is TRBD1 (5 bases). CDR1 and CDR2 (germline): MNHEY, SVGAGI. The V end lost 11 bases, the J end lost 2 bases, and 15 bases lay between the germline ends. The CDR3 consists of 13 residues. CDR3 in DNA: TGTGCCGTGGGTGGGGGGGACAACACTGAAGCTTTCTTT. Its translation is CAVGGGDNTEAFF.

For the CDR3, the DNA is TGTGCCACCAGTGATCCGACAGGGATGGGCGGCTACACCTTC. Protein: CATSDPTGMGGYTF. The chain couples TRBV24-1 to TRBJ1-2; 7 bases align to TRBD1. The CDR3 loop spans 14 amino acids. Germline lookup yields CDR1 KGHDR and CDR2 SFDVKD. V lost 3 bases, J lost 8 bases, and 8 bases stayed unmatched.

Only a few counts were recorded for this clone. This chain links TRBV4-3 with TRBJ2-1, with 12 nucleotides matching TRBD2. Germline V gives CDR1 LGHNA, CDR2 YSLEER. V shed 0 bases and J 8 bases; nucleotides not matched to a gene: 8. This CDR3 has 17 amino acids. This CDR3 reads CASSQEGLAGGGYEQFF. The CDR3 DNA reads as TGCGCCAGCAGCCAAGAAGGCCTAGCGGGAGGGGGCTATGAGCAGTTCTTC.

This clone was counted a few times. The chain recombines TRBV6-5 with TRBJ2-7; 10 bases fit TRBD1. The CDR3 has 14 residues. Germline trimming cut 6 bases from V and 7 bases from J; bases unmatched to any gene: 9. The germline CDR1 and CDR2 sequences are MNHEY and SVGAGI. Written as DNA, the CDR3 is TGTGCCAGCAGGGCGCGTGGGACAGGGGTGGAGCAGTACGTC. Protein: CASRARGTGVEQYV.

The gene calls are TRBV10-3 and TRBJ1-1; 7 bases are a match to TRBD1. The V and J ends lost 4 bases and 0 bases, in that order; junction bases with no gene match: 5. The CDR3 is 15 residues long. The germline V gene has CDR1 ENHRY and CDR2 SYGVKD. CDR3 loop: CAISGQGPMNTEAFF. CDR3 coding DNA: TGTGCCATCAGTGGACAGGGCCCCATGAACACTGAAGCTTTCTTT.

This clone was seen a handful of times. This chain uses TRBV19 with TRBJ2-5, with 10 bases lining up with TRBD2. The V and J ends lost 6 bases and 5 bases, in that order; junction bases with no gene match: 6. Germline CDR1 and CDR2: LNHDA and SQIVND (reference sequence). The CDR3 consists of 14 residues. The CDR3, as DNA: TGTGCCAGTAGCTTAAGCGGGGGGGCGGAGACCCAGTACTTC. Encoded protein: CASSLSGGAETQYF.

This rearrangement joins TRBV13 to TRBJ1-6; maybe TRBD1 (5 bases). This CDR3 has 14 amino acids. CDR1 is PRHDT and CDR2 is FYEKMQ in the germline V gene (reference sequence). V gave up 3 bases and J gave up 4 bases, with 7 bases separating them. The CDR3 DNA follows: TGTGCCAGCAGCTTCTCAGGGTATAATTCACCCCTCCACTTT. This encodes CASSFSGYNSPLHF. The full variable domain, in which reference TRBV13 and TRBJ1-6 provide the parts outside the CDR3, is AAGVIQSPRHLIKEKRETATLKCYPIPRHDTVYWYQQGPGQDPQFLISFYEKMQSDKGSIPDRFSAQQFSDYHSELNMSSLELGDSALYFCASSFSGYNSPLHFGNGTRLTVT.